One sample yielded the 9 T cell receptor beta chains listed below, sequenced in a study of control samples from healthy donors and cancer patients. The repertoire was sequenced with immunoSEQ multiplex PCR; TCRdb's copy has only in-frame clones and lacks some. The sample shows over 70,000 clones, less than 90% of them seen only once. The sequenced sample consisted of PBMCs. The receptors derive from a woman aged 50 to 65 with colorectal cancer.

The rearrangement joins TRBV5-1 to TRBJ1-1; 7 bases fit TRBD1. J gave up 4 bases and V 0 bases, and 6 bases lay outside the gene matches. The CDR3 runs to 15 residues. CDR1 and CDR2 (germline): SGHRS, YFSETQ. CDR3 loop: CASSLARGLGTEAFF. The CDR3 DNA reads TGCGCCAGCAGCTTGGCAAGGGGGCTGGGCACTGAAGCTTTCTTT.

Here the CDR3 DNA reads TGTGCCAGCAGTGAAGTCTTGTGGGGTTTGGGCACTGAAGCTTTCTTT. It specifies CASSEVLWGLGTEAFF. The chain joins TRBV6-1 to TRBJ1-1; D is undetermined. The CDR3 consists of 16 residues. Trimming left V 1 base short and J 4 bases short, with 16 bases between. Per germline, CDR1 MNHNS and CDR2 SASEGT.

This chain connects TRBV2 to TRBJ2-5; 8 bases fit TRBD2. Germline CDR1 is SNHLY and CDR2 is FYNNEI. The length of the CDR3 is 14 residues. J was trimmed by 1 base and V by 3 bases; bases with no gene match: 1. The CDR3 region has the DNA TGTGCCAGCAGTGACCGGGGGGGCCAAGAGACCCAGTACTTC. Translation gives CASSDRGGQETQYF.

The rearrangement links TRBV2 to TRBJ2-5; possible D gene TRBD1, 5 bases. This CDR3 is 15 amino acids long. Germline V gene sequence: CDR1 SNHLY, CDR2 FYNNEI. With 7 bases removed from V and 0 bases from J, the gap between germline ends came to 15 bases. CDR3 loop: CASKSLVGHQETQYF. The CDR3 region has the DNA TGTGCCAGCAAATCCCTAGTGGGGCACCAAGAGACCCAGTACTTC.

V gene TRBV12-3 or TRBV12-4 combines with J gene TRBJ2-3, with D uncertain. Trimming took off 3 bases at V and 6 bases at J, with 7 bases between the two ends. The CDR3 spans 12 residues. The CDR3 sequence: CASSLVGDTQYF. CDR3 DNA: TGTGCCAGCAGTTTGGTAGGGGATACGCAGTATTTT.

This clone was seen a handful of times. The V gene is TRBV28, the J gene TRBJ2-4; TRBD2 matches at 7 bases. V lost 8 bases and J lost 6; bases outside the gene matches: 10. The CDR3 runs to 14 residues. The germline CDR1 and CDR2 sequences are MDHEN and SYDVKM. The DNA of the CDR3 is TGTGCCAGCCAGCGGGGAGTGGAGACAAACATTCAGTACTTC. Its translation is CASQRGVETNIQYF.

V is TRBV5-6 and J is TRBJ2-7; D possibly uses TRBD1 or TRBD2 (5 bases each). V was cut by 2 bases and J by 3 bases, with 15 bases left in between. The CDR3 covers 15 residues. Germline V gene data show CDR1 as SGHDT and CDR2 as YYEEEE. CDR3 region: CASSFTRGTNYEQYV. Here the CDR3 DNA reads TGTGCCAGCAGCTTCACGAGAGGGACCAACTACGAGCAGTACGTC.

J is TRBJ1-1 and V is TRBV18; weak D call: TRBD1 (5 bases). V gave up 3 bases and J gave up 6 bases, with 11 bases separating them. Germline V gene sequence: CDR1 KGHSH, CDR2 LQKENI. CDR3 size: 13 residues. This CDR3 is CASSPGREAEAFF. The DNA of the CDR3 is TGTGCCAGCTCACCTGGCAGGGAGGCTGAAGCTTTCTTT.

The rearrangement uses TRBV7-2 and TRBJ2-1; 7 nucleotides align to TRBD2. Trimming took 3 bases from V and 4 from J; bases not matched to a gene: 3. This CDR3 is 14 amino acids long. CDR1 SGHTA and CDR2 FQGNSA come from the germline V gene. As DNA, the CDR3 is TGTGCCAGCAGCTTGGTCGGGGGGTACAATGAGCAGTTCTTC. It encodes CASSLVGGYNEQFF.